This T cell receptor beta chain stems from a study of prognosis after radiotherapy for stage I lung cancer. Two rounds of multiplex PCR amplified TCR beta CDR3 from genomic DNA. Used in first-round PCR were primers specific to each TRBV and TRBJ gene. TCRdb itself ran the multiplex PCR reads through MiXCR, one entry per CDR3 protein. The table records approximately 20,000 distinct CDR3 sequences, 43% of them present only once. CDR3 size: 19 residues. Losses at the gene ends were 6 bases for V and 0 bases for J; bases not matched to a gene: 15. Germline assignment: CDR1 SNHLY and CDR2 FYNNEI. Overall study findings and caveats: As reported, TRBV and TRBJ gene usage differed between patients who had metastases and those who did not. Shannon entropy after stereotactic body radiation therapy was lower in patients who developed distant metastases.

Regarding this clonotype: Its matching antigen is unknown.

V and J are TRBV2 and TRBJ2-3, with TRBD2 identical over 10 bases. The starting material was PBMCs, obtained before or after stereotactic body radiation therapy (not recorded which). This TCR was sampled from a donor aged 50 or older with non-small cell lung cancer. The CDR3 here is CASRAWAKSGRGSTDTQYF. The DNA of the CDR3 is TGTGCCAGCAGGGCGTGGGCAAAAAGCGGGAGGGGTAGCACAGATACGCAGTATTTT.